The clone carrying this TCR beta chain was seen a few times. Its antigen is unidentified. TCRdb redid the calling of the 5' RACE reads with MiXCR, one entry per CDR3 protein. The sample records 200,000 to 300,000 distinct CDR3 sequences, around 6.7% being singletons. This record belongs to a study of T cells after yellow fever vaccination. General study findings and limits: Weaker, the secondary response peaked sooner, at day 5 versus 15. Clonotypes found in both CD4 and CD8 compartments made up a small share.

Sequences were derived from CD4+ T cells sorted from PBMCs, sampled on the day of the yellow fever booster vaccination. The TCR was taken from a man aged 25-40 years who received the YFV17D yellow fever vaccine.

Written as DNA, the CDR3 is TGTGCCAGTAGTACTACAGGGGCCGCACCAAATGAGCAGTTCTTC. Translating gives CASSTTGAAPNEQFF. The chain couples TRBV19 to TRBJ2-1; 7 bases map to TRBD1. The CDR3 has 15 amino acids. Germline-derived CDR1 and CDR2 are LNHDA and SQIVND (reference sequence). Trimming at V came to 4 bases and at J to 7 bases, leaving 10 bases not matched to a gene.